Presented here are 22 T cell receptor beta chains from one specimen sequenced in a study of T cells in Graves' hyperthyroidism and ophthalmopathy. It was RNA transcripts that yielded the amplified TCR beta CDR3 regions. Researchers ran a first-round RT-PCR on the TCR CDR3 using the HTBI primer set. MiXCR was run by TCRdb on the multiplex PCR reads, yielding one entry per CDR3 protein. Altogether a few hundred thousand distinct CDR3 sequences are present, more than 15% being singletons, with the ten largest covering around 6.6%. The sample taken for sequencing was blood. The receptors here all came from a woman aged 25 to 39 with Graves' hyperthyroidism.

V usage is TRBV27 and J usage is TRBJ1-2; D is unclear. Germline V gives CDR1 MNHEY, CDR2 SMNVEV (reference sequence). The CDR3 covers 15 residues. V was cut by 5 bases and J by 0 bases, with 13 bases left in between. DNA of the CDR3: TGTGCCAGCAGTAAATACGGCCGGACTAACTATGGCTACACCTTC. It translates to CASSKYGRTNYGYTF.

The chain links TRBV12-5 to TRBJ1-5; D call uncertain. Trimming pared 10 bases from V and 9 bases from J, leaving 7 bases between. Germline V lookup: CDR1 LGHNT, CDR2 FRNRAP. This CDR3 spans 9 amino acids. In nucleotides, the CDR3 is TGTGCTACGAGGTGGCCCCAGCATTTT. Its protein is CATRWPQHF.

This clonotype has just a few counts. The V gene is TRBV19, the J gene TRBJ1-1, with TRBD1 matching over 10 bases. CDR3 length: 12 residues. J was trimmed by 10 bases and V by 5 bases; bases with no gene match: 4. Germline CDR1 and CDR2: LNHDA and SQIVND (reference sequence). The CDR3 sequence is CASSRRTGGAFF. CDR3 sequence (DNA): TGTGCCAGTAGTCGAAGGACAGGGGGAGCTTTCTTT.

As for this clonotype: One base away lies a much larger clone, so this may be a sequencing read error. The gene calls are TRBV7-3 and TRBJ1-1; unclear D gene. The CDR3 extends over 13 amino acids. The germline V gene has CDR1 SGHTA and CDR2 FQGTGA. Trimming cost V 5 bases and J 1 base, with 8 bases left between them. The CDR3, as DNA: TGTGCCAGCAGCCGTGCGGGGAACACTGAAGCTTTCTTT. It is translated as CASSRAGNTEAFF. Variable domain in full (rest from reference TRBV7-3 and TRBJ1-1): GAGVSQTPSNKVTEKGKYVELRCDPISGHTALYWYRQSLGQGPEFLIYFQGTGAADDSGLPNDRFFAVRPEGSVSTLKIQRTERGDSAVYLCASSRAGNTEAFFGQGTRLTVV.

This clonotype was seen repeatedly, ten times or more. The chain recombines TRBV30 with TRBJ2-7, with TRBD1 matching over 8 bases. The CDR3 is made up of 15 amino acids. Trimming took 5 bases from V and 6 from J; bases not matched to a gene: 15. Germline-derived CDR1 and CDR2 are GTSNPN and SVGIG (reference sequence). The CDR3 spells CAWAPSGTGLREQYF. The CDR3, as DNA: TGTGCCTGGGCCCCCTCCGGGACAGGTTTGCGCGAGCAGTACTTC.

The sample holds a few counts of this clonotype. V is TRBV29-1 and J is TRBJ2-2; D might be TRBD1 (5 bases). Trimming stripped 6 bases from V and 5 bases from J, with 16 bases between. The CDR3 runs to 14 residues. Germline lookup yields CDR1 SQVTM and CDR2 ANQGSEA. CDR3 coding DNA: TGCAGCGTGTGGACAACCCTGGGAACCGGGGAGCTGTTTTTT. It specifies CSVWTTLGTGELFF.

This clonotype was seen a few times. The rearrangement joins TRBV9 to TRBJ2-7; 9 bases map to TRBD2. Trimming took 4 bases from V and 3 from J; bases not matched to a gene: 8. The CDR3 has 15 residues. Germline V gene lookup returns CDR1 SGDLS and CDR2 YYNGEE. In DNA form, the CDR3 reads TGTGCCAGCAGCTTAGGACTAGCGCCCGACTACGAGCAGTACTTC. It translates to CASSLGLAPDYEQYF.

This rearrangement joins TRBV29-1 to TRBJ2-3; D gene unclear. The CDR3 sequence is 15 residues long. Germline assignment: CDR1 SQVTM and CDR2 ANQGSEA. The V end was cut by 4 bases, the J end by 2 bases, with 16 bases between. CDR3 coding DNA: TGCAGCGTTGGCAGCGCCCGGTCTGACACAGATACGCAGTATTTT. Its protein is CSVGSARSDTDTQYF.

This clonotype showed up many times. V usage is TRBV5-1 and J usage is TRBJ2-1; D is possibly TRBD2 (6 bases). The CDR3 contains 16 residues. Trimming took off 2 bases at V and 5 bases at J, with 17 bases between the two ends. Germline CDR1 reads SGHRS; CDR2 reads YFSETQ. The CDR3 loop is CASSLIQVGGNNEQFF. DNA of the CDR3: TGCGCCAGCAGCTTAATACAGGTGGGGGGAAACAATGAGCAGTTCTTC.

The CDR3: CASSLIGQGDYGYTF. CDR3 sequence (DNA): TGTGCCAGCAGCTTAATAGGACAGGGTGACTATGGCTACACCTTC. The rearrangement uses TRBV7-9 and TRBJ1-2; TRBD1 matches at 8 bases. The V gene's germline CDR1 is SEHNR and CDR2 FQNEAQ (reference sequence). J lost 3 bases, V lost 2 bases, and 5 bases had no gene match. This CDR3 is built from 15 residues.

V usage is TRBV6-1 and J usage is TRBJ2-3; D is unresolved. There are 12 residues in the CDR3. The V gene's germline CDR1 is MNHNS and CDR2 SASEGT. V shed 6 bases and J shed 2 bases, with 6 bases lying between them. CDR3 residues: CASRFSTDTQYF. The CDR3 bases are TGTGCCAGCAGATTTTCCACAGATACGCAGTATTTT.

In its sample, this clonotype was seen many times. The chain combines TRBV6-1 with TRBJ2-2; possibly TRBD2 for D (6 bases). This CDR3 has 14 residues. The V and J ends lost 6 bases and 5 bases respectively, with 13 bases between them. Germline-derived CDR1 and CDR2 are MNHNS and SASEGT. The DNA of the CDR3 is TGTGCCAGCAGGGTAGCGGAGCATACCGGGGAGCTGTTTTTT. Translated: CASRVAEHTGELFF.

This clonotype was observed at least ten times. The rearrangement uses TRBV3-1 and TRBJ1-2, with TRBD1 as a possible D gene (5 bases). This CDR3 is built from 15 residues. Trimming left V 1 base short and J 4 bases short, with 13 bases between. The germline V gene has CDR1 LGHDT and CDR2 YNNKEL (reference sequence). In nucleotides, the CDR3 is TGTGCCAGCAGCCAAGTCAGGGCCCAGGGCTATGGCTACACCTTC. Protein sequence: CASSQVRAQGYGYTF.

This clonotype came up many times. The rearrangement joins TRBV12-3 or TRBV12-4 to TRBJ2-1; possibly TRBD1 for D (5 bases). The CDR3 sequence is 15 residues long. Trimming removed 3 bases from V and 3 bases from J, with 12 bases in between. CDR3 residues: CASSFPAGRYNEQFF. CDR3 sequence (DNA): TGTGCCAGCAGTTTTCCAGCAGGGCGCTACAATGAGCAGTTCTTC.

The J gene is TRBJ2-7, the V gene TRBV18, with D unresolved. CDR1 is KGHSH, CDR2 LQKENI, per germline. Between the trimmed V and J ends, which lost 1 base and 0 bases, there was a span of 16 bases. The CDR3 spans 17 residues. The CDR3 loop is CASSPRVKGNFSYEQYF. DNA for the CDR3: TGTGCCAGCTCACCACGAGTTAAGGGAAACTTCTCCTACGAGCAGTACTTC.

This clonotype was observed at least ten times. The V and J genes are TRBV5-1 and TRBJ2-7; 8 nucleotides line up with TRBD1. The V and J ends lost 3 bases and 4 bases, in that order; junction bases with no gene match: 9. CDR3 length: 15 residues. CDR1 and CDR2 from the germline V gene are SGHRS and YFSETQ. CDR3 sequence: CASSWGQGAFYEQYF. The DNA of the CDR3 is TGCGCCAGCAGCTGGGGGCAGGGGGCTTTTTACGAGCAGTACTTC.

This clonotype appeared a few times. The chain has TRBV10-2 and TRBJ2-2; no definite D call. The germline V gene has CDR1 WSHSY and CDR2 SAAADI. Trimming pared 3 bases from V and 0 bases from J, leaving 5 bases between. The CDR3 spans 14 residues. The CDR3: CASSEVSNTGELFF. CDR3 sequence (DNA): TGCGCCAGCAGTGAAGTATCGAACACCGGGGAGCTGTTTTTT.

The CDR3 coding sequence is TGCGCCAGCAGCTTTGGACAGGCGAGCTCACCCCTCCACTTT. This codes for CASSFGQASSPLHF. This sequence joins TRBV5-1 and TRBJ1-6, with TRBD1 identical over 7 bases. V lost 2 bases to trimming and J lost 10 bases; unmatched junction nucleotides: 6. Germline CDR1 and CDR2: SGHRS and YFSETQ. The CDR3 consists of 14 residues.

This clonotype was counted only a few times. CDR3 region: CASRRLADTQYF. CDR3 in DNA: TGTGCCAGCAGGAGGTTAGCAGATACGCAGTATTTT. The V gene is TRBV6-2 or TRBV6-3, the J gene TRBJ2-3; D unresolved. V was shortened by 6 bases and J by 4 bases, with 8 bases between the two germline ends. The CDR3 is 12 amino acids. The germline V gene has CDR1 MNHEY and CDR2 SVGEGT.

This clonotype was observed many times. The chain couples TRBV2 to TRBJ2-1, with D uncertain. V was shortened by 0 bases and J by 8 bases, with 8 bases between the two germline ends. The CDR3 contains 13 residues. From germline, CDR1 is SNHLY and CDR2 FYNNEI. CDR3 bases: TGTGCCAGCAGTGAAGCGGGATACTATGAGCAGTTCTTC. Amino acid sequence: CASSEAGYYEQFF.

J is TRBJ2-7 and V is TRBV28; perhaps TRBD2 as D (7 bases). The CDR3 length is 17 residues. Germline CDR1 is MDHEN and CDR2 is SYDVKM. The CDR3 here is CSTAVPEGGGESYEQYF. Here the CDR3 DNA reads TGTTCAACAGCAGTTCCAGAGGGGGGGGGCGAATCCTACGAGCAGTACTTC.

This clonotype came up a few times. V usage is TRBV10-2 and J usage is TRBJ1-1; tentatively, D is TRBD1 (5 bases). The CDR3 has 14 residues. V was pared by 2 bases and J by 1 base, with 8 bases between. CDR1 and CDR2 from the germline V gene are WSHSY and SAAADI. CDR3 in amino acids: CASSERQTNTEAFF. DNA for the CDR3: TGCGCCAGCAGTGAGAGACAGACGAACACTGAAGCTTTCTTT.